This note documents a single T cell receptor beta chain sequence. The antigen is unknown. The sample is drawn from a study of T cell responses to AZD1222 COVID-19 vaccine. Whole-study findings and limits: Once two AZD1222 doses were given, Spike-specific TCR breadth and depth went up. Seropositive status at baseline applied to only a handful of AZD1222 recipients. The sample set comprised mostly white British donors with more females, and clonal diversity was possibly underestimated.

The protocol was immunoSEQ multiplex PCR, while the TCRdb copy is restricted to in-frame clones and leaves out a portion. Here the sample spans 45,000 to 55,000 clones, around 86% being singletons. The CDR3 is 15 residues long. Germline trimming cut 4 bases from V and 2 bases from J; bases unmatched to any gene: 9. Germline assignment: CDR1 SGHRS and CDR2 YFSETQ. The gene calls are TRBV5-1 and TRBJ2-7, with 7 positions matching TRBD1. The sequence was collected from an adult who received the AZD1222 COVID-19 vaccine. This material consisted of peripheral blood, taken 28 days after the second AZD1222 dose. The DNA for the CDR3 is TGCGCCAGCAGCCTGACAGGGATAGTGCCCTACGAGCAGTACTTC. Protein: CASSLTGIVPYEQYF.